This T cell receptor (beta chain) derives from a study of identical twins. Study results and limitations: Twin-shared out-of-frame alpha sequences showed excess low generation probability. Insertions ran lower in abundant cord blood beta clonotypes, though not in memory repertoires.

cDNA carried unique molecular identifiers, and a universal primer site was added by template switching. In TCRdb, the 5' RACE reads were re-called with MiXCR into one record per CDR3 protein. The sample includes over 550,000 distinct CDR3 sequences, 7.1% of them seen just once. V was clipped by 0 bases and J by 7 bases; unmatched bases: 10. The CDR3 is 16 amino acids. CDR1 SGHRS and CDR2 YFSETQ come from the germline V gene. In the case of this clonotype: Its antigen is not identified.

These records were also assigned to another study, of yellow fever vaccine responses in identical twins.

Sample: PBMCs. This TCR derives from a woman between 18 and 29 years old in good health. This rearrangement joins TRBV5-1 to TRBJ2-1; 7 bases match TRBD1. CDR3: CASSLEGGSGLNEQFF. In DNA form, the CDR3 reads TGCGCCAGCAGCTTGGAAGGGGGCTCAGGTCTGAATGAGCAGTTCTTC. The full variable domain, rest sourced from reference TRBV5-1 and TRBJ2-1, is KAGVTQTPRYLIKTRGQQVTLSCSPISGHRSVSWYQQTPGQGLQFLFEYFSETQRNKGNFPGRFSGRQFSNSRSEMNVSTLELGDSALYLCASSLEGGSGLNEQFFGPGTRLTVL.